The source of this T cell receptor beta chain is a study of vaccination and CD4 T cells after COVID-19. This clonotype is medium-sized in the sample. The antigen is undetermined. Described time point: late sampling 161 to 241 days after vaccination in a few convalescent patients. This sample's treatment: roughly 10-day PBMC culture with coronavirus spike peptide pools or control peptides (ViraFEST assay). Per the germline V gene, CDR1 is MDHEN and CDR2 is SYDVKM. The CDR3 runs 19 residues. V lost 4 bases, J lost 0 bases, and 10 bases stayed unmatched. The Oncomine TCR Beta short-read assay sequenced DNA from cultured CD4+ T cells. Cultures of CD4+ T cells served as the source for extracting genomic DNA. MiXCR was run by TCRdb on the PCR reads, yielding one entry per CDR3 protein. The repertoire holds under 30,000 distinct CDR3 sequences, with 35% to 40% as singletons.

Material: CD4+ T cells from blood, cultured in vitro, obtained about 7 months after SARS-CoV-2 vaccination. J is TRBJ2-7 and V is TRBV28, with 15 nucleotides matching TRBD2. The sequence was obtained from a human donor who had recovered from COVID-19. CDR3 DNA: TGTGCCAGCAGTTCCTACCCGGGACTAGCGGGAGGAACCTCCTACGAGCAGTACTTC. Its translation: CASSSYPGLAGGTSYEQYF.